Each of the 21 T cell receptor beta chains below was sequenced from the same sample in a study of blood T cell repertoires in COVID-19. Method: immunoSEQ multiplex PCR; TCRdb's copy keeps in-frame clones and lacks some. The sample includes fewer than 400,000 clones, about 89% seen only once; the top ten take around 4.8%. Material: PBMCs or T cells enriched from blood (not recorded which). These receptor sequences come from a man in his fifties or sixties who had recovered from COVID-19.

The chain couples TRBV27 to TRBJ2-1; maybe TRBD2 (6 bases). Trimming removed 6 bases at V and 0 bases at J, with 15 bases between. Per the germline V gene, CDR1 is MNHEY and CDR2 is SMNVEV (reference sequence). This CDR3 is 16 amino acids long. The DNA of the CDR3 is TGTGCCAGCAGGCGGGACTCCAGGAGCTCCTACAATGAGCAGTTCTTC. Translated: CASRRDSRSSYNEQFF.

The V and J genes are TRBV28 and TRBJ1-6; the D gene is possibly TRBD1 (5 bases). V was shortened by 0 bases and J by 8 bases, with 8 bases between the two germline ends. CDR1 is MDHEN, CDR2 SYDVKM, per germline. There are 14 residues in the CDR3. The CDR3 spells CASSLWDKYSPLHF. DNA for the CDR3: TGTGCCAGCAGTTTATGGGACAAATATTCACCCCTCCACTTT.

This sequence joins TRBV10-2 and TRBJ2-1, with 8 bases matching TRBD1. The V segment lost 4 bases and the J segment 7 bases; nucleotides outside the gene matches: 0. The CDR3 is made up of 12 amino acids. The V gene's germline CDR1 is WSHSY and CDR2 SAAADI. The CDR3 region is CASSGQGNEQFF. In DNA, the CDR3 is TGCGCCAGCAGTGGACAGGGGAATGAGCAGTTCTTC.

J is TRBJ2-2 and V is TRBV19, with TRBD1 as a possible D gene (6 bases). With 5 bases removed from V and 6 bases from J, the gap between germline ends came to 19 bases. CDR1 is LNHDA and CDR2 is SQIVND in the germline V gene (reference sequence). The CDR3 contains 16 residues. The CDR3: CASSAVGAGVAGELFF. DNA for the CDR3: TGTGCCAGTAGTGCCGTGGGGGCAGGGGTAGCCGGGGAGCTGTTTTTT. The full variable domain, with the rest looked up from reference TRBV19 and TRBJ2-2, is DGGITQSPKYLFRKEGQNVTLSCEQNLNHDAMYWYRQDPGQGLRLIYYSQIVNDFQKGDIAEGYSVSREKKESFPLTVTSAQKNPTAFYLCASSAVGAGVAGELFFGEGSRLTVL.

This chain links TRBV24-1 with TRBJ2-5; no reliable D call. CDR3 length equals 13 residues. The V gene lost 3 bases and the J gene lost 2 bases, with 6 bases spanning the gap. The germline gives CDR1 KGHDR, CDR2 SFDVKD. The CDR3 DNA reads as TGTGCCACCAGTGATGCGCGGCAAGAGACCCAGTACTTC. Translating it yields CATSDARQETQYF.

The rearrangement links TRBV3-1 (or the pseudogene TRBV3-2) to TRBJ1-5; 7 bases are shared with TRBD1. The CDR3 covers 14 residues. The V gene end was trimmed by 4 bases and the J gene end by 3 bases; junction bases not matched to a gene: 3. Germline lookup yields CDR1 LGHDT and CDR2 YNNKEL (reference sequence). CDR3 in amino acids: CASSLGQPNQPQHF. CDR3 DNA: TGTGCCAGCAGCCTGGGACAGCCCAATCAGCCCCAGCATTTT.

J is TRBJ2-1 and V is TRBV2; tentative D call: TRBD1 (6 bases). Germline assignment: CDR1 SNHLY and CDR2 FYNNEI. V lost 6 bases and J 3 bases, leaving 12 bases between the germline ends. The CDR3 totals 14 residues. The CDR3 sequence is CASRPAQGYNEQFF. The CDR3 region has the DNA TGTGCCAGCAGACCAGCACAGGGCTACAATGAGCAGTTCTTC.

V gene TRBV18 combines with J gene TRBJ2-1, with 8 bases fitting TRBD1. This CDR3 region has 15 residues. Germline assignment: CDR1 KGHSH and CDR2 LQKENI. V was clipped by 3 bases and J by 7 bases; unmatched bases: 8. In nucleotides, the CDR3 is TGTGCCAGCTCACCTTCAGGGGGCCCCCAGAATGAGCAGTTCTTC. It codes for CASSPSGGPQNEQFF.

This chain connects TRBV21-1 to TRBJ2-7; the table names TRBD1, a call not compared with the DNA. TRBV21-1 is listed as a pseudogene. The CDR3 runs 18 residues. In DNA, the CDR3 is TGTGCCAGCAGCAAAGAAGCCCGGCCAGGGGAACTCTCCTACGAGCAGTACTTC. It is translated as CASSKEARPGELSYEQYF.

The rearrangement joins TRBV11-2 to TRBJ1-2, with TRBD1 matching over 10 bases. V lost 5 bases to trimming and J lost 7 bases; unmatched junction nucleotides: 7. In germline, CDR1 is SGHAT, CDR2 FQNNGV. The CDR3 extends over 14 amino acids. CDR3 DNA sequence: TGTGCCAGCAGCCTGGACAGGGGGTTTCGTGGCTACACCTTC. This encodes CASSLDRGFRGYTF.

In DNA form, the CDR3 reads TGTGCCAGCAGGCATCGACAGGATGAGCAGTTCTTC. Protein: CASRHRQDEQFF. The chain uses TRBV6-5 and TRBJ2-1; a weak D match, TRBD1 (6 bases). Germline V CDR1 and CDR2: MNHEY, SVGAGI. CDR3 length equals 12 residues. V was shortened by 6 bases and J by 8 bases, with 11 bases between the two germline ends.

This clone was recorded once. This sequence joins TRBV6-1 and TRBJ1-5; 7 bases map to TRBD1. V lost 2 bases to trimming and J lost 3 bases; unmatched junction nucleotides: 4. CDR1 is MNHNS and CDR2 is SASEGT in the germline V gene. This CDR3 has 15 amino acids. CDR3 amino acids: CASSERGTDNQPQHF. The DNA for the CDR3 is TGTGCCAGCAGTGAAAGGGGGACAGACAATCAGCCCCAGCATTTT.

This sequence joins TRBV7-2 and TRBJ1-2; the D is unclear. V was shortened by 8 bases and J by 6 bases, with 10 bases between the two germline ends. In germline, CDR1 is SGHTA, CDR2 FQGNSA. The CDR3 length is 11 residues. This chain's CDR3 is CASGEEHGYTF. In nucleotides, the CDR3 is TGTGCCAGCGGCGAGGAGCATGGCTACACCTTC.

CDR3 amino acids: CASRPDRGRLPDTQYF. DNA for the CDR3: TGTGCCAGCAGACCAGACAGGGGGCGCCTCCCAGATACGCAGTATTTT. The chain combines TRBV2 with TRBJ2-3, with 10 bases fitting TRBD1. Germline CDR1 and CDR2: SNHLY and FYNNEI. The CDR3 runs to 16 residues. V gave up 6 bases and J gave up 4 bases; unmatched junction bases: 10.

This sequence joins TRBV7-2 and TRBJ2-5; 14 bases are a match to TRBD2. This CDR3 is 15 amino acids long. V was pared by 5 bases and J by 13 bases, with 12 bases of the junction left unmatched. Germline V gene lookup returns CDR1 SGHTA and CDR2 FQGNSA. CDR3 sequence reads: CASSEWGLAGDSGYF. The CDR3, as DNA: TGTGCCAGCAGCGAATGGGGACTAGCGGGAGACTCAGGGTACTTC.

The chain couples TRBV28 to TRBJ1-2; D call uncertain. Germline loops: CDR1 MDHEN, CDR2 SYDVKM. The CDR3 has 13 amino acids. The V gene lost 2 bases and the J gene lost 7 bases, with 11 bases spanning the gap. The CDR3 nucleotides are TGTGCCAGCAGTTTAAGGGCGCGGGGTGGCTACACCTTC. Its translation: CASSLRARGGYTF.

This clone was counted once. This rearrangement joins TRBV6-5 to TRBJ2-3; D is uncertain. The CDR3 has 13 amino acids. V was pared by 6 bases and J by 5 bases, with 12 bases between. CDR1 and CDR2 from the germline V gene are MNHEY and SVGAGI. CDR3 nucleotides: TGTGCCAGCAGACTGTCGCATGGAGATACGCAGTATTTT. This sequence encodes CASRLSHGDTQYF.

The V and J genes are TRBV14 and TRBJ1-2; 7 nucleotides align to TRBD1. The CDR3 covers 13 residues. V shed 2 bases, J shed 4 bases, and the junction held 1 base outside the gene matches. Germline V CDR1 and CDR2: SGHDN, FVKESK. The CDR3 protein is CASSQRDSYGYTF. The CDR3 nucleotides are TGTGCCAGCAGCCAACGGGACAGCTATGGCTACACCTTC.

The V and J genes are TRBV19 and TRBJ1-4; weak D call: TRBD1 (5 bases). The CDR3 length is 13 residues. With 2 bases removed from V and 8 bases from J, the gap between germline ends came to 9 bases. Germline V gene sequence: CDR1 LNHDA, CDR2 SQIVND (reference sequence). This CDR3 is CASSIQGREKLFF. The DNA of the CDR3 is TGTGCCAGTAGTATACAGGGTCGAGAAAAACTGTTTTTT.

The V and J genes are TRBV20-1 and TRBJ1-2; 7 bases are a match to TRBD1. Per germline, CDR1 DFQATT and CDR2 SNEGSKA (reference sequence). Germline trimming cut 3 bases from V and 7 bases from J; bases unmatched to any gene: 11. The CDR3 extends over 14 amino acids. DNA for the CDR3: TGCAGTGCTAGTACCACGACAGGGAGCTCTGGCTACACCTTC. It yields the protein CSASTTTGSSGYTF.

The CDR3: CASSPRTGVGNTEAFF. CDR3 nucleotides: TGTGCCAGCTCACCACGGACAGGGGTGGGGAACACTGAAGCTTTCTTT. This chain links TRBV18 with TRBJ1-1; 9 bases fit TRBD1. CDR3 length: 16 residues. The V segment lost 1 base and the J segment 1 base; nucleotides outside the gene matches: 4. CDR1 is KGHSH, CDR2 LQKENI, per germline. Complete variable domain (other parts from reference TRBV18 and TRBJ1-1): NAGVMQNPRHLVRRRGQEARLRCSPMKGHSHVYWYRQLPEEGLKFMVYLQKENIIDESGMPKERFSAEFPKEGPSILRIQQVVRGDSAAYFCASSPRTGVGNTEAFFGQGTRLTVV.